What follows are 6 T cell receptor beta chains derived from one specimen sequenced in a study of T-cell reconstitution after alpha-beta-depleted transplantation in children. The TCRbeta library was prepared with unique molecular identifiers. TCRdb analysed the PCR reads with MiXCR anew, one entry per CDR3 protein. The table records about 400,000 distinct CDR3 sequences, roughly 20% of them present only once. The sequences come from PBMCs from the stem cell graft donor, collected from the stem cell graft. These receptors were taken from a human donor who donated a stem cell graft to a child with acute myeloid leukemia.

This clonotype has just a few counts. This sequence joins TRBV10-3 and TRBJ2-4, with a possible D match to TRBD2 (6 bases). CDR1 is ENHRY, CDR2 SYGVKD, per germline. V lost 8 bases to trimming and J lost 5 bases, with 13 bases between them. This CDR3 is built from 13 residues. CDR3: CAIGTGDENIQYF. In nucleotides, the CDR3 is TGTGCCATCGGGACGGGAGACGAAAACATTCAGTACTTC.

This clonotype was detected ten times or more. V and J are TRBV20-1 and TRBJ2-3; 7 nucleotides align to TRBD1. The V and J ends lost 0 bases and 2 bases, in that order; junction bases with no gene match: 8. The CDR3 has 16 amino acids. Germline-derived CDR1 and CDR2 are DFQATT and SNEGSKA (reference sequence). This chain's CDR3 is CSAREQGVPYTDTQYF. As DNA, the CDR3 is TGCAGTGCTAGAGAGCAGGGGGTTCCTTACACAGATACGCAGTATTTT.

This clonotype was found a few times. The chain has TRBV7-6 and TRBJ2-7; TRBD2 matches at 10 bases. Germline V CDR1 and CDR2: SGHVS, FNYEAQ. This CDR3 region has 15 residues. Unmatched junction bases numbered 14, after V lost 6 bases and J lost 9 bases. The CDR3, as DNA: TGTGCCAGCAGTCCCGGCCTAGCGGGAGTCGCGGGGCAGTACTTC. It codes for CASSPGLAGVAGQYF.

V is TRBV20-1 and J is TRBJ1-4; D is uncertain. This CDR3 contains 13 residues. Trimming took 6 bases from V and 1 from J, leaving 9 bases between them. The germline gives CDR1 DFQATT, CDR2 SNEGSKA (reference sequence). The CDR3 spells CSANKITNEKLFF. CDR3 nucleotides: TGCAGTGCAAACAAGATAACTAATGAAAAACTGTTTTTT.

This clonotype was seen a few times. The J gene is TRBJ2-1, the V gene TRBV4-1; D is tentatively TRBD1 or TRBD2 (5 bases each). This CDR3 has 15 amino acids. V was pared by 4 bases and J by 8 bases, with 18 bases between. Germline V lookup: CDR1 MGHRA, CDR2 YSYEKL. In nucleotides, the CDR3 is TGCGCCAGCAGCCCACCGGCTAGCAGGGTCGATGAGCAGTTCTTC. It translates to CASSPPASRVDEQFF.

There are a few counts of this clonotype. This may arise from a read error, as a much more abundant clone is one base away. J is TRBJ1-1 and V is TRBV12-3 or TRBV12-4, with D unclear. This CDR3 has 12 residues. The V and J ends lost 6 bases and 1 base respectively, with 6 bases between them. The CDR3 protein is CASSVGNTEAFF. In DNA form, the CDR3 reads TGTGCCAGCAGCGTAGGGAACACTGAAGCTTTCTTT.